A single sample gave rise to the 16 T cell receptor beta chains below, sequenced in a study of identical twins. One entry per CDR3 protein, called by TCRdb with MiXCR from the 5' RACE reads. In the table there are around 340,000 distinct CDR3 sequences, approximately 9.1% of which are singletons. What was sequenced was naive T cells sorted from blood. These TCRs come from a woman aged 50 to 60 in good health.

V is TRBV7-9 and J is TRBJ2-6; D is perhaps TRBD1 (5 bases). The CDR3 has 17 residues. V lost 5 bases to trimming and J lost 0 bases, with 14 bases between them. Germline CDR1 SEHNR, CDR2 FQNEAQ (reference sequence). DNA of the CDR3: TGTGCCAGCAGCCCAGGGCTTGGAAGCTCTGGGGCCAACGTCCTGACTTTC. Residues: CASSPGLGSSGANVLTF.

The chain employs TRBV20-1 and TRBJ2-5; D is perhaps TRBD1 (7 bases). There are 15 residues in the CDR3. The germline V gene encodes CDR1 DFQATT and CDR2 SNEGSKA (reference sequence). The V and J ends lost 4 bases and 5 bases respectively, with 20 bases between them. The CDR3 DNA follows: TGCAGTGCTACCTCTGGGCGGGGACAGTTCGAGACCCAGTACTTC. It is translated as CSATSGRGQFETQYF.

The V and J genes are TRBV25-1 and TRBJ2-6; possible D gene TRBD1, 6 bases. Trimming removed 6 bases from V and 2 bases from J, with 11 bases in between. Germline CDR1 reads MGHDK; CDR2 reads SYGVNS. This CDR3 is 15 amino acids long. The CDR3: CASSKQGTGANVLTF. In DNA, the CDR3 is TGTGCCAGCAGCAAACAGGGAACTGGGGCCAACGTCCTGACTTTC.

The chain couples TRBV12-3 or TRBV12-4 to TRBJ2-7; 11 nucleotides match TRBD2. There are 15 residues in the CDR3. The junction had 5 bases not matched to a gene; V was cut back by 4 bases and J by 3 bases. The DNA for the CDR3 is TGTGCCAGCAGTTCCGGGACTAGCGGCATCTACGAGCAGTACTTC. Protein product: CASSSGTSGIYEQYF.

The CDR3, as DNA: TGTGCCAGTAGGTTAACAGGGGCCGCTCAGCCCCAGCATTTT. This sequence encodes CASRLTGAAQPQHF. The V and J genes are TRBV19 and TRBJ1-5; 7 nucleotides line up with TRBD1. Looked up from germline, CDR1 is LNHDA and CDR2 is SQIVND (reference sequence). This CDR3 region has 14 residues. V gave up 6 bases and J gave up 6 bases; unmatched junction bases: 8.

This clonotype was seen more than once but under ten times. The chain is built from TRBV6-5 and TRBJ2-2; no firm D call. Looked up from germline, CDR1 is MNHEY and CDR2 is SVGAGI. CDR3 length equals 15 residues. V lost 4 bases and J 5 bases, leaving 14 bases between the germline ends. For the CDR3, the DNA is TGTGCCAGCAGTTTCATGGCTCCTAAGACCGGGGAGCTGTTTTTT. Its protein is CASSFMAPKTGELFF.

This chain's CDR3 is CASSELAGDTKFRRGSRTQYF. In DNA form, the CDR3 reads TGTGCCAGCAGTGAATTGGCCGGGGACACCAAATTTCGGCGCGGCTCACGGACCCAGTACTTC. The genes are TRBV25-1 and TRBJ2-5; D possibly corresponds to TRBD1 (6 bases). This CDR3 comprises 21 residues. Germline values: CDR1 MGHDK, CDR2 SYGVNS. V gave up 1 base and J gave up 7 bases, with 34 bases separating them.

This clonotype turned up a few times. The J gene is TRBJ2-3, the V gene TRBV5-1; a weak D match, TRBD1 (5 bases). The germline V gene has CDR1 SGHRS and CDR2 YFSETQ. This CDR3 is 14 amino acids long. Between the trimmed V and J ends, which lost 3 bases and 5 bases, there was a span of 13 bases. The CDR3 reads CASSWGLVGDTQYF. Here the CDR3 DNA reads TGCGCCAGCAGCTGGGGCCTAGTTGGAGATACGCAGTATTTT.

V gene TRBV5-5 combines with J gene TRBJ2-1; D perhaps matches TRBD1 (6 bases). The CDR3 has 17 amino acids. Trimming left V 2 bases short and J 1 base short, with 16 bases between. Germline V gives CDR1 SGHKS, CDR2 YYEKEE (reference sequence). The DNA of the CDR3 is TGTGCCAGCAGCTTAACGGCAACAGGGTCGTCCTACAATGAGCAGTTCTTC. Translating gives CASSLTATGSSYNEQFF.

The gene calls are TRBV18 and TRBJ1-5, with D unresolved. Germline CDR1 is KGHSH and CDR2 is LQKENI. V gave up 4 bases and J gave up 4 bases, with 11 bases separating them. The CDR3 is 14 residues long. The CDR3 protein is CASSRAGLNQPQHF. In nucleotides, the CDR3 is TGTGCCAGCTCACGAGCGGGCTTGAATCAGCCCCAGCATTTT.

This clonotype came up a few times. Its ends do not fully match the called genes, so a read error is possible. This rearrangement joins TRBV5-1 to TRBJ1-6; tentative D call: TRBD1 (5 bases). The germline CDR1 and CDR2 sequences are SGHRS and YFSETQ. The CDR3 length is 13 residues. CDR3 sequence: CASSIETDSPLHF. DNA of the CDR3: TGCGCCAGCAGCATCGAGACAGATTCGCCCCTCCACTTT.

This clonotype was counted ten times or more. V usage is TRBV5-1 and J usage is TRBJ2-3, with no clear D. Germline-derived CDR1 and CDR2 are SGHRS and YFSETQ. Trimming took 5 bases from V and 2 from J, leaving 12 bases between them. This CDR3 comprises 14 residues. The CDR3 is CASRLYIVTDTQYF. CDR3 sequence (DNA): TGCGCCAGCAGACTATACATTGTCACAGATACGCAGTATTTT.

J is TRBJ2-4 and V is TRBV27; D may be TRBD2 (6 bases). The CDR3 spans 16 residues. Germline CDR1 MNHEY, CDR2 SMNVEV (reference sequence). The ends were cut back, 6 bases at V and 2 bases at J, with 17 bases in the middle. In DNA, the CDR3 is TGTGCCAGCAGATCCGCGGGGAAGGGGCCCAAAAACATTCAGTACTTC. This encodes CASRSAGKGPKNIQYF.

This clonotype was observed a handful of times. The rearrangement uses TRBV24-1 and TRBJ2-3; TRBD1 might be the D (6 bases). Germline V gene lookup returns CDR1 KGHDR and CDR2 SFDVKD. The ends were cut back, 0 bases at V and 5 bases at J, with 14 bases in the middle. This CDR3 comprises 16 residues. The CDR3: CATSDLRGGDIDTQYF. The CDR3 DNA reads TGTGCCACCAGTGATTTGCGAGGGGGTGATATAGATACGCAGTATTTT.

The V call is TRBV6-5, the J call TRBJ2-1; TRBD2 matches at 9 bases. Germline CDR1 and CDR2: MNHEY and SVGAGI. The CDR3 is 15 residues long. V shed 2 bases and J 4 bases; nucleotides not matched to a gene: 3. The CDR3 reads CASSYALAGYNEQFF. CDR3 DNA: TGTGCCAGCAGTTACGCCCTAGCGGGGTACAATGAGCAGTTCTTC.

The gene calls are TRBV5-1 and TRBJ2-1; 9 nucleotides match TRBD2. Germline assignment: CDR1 SGHRS and CDR2 YFSETQ. With 4 bases clipped from V and 9 bases from J, the junction kept 11 bases outside the gene matches. The CDR3 is made up of 15 amino acids. The CDR3 coding sequence is TGCGCCAGCAGCGGACTAGCGACACTCGGGGGTGAGCAGTTCTTC. Its protein is CASSGLATLGGEQFF.